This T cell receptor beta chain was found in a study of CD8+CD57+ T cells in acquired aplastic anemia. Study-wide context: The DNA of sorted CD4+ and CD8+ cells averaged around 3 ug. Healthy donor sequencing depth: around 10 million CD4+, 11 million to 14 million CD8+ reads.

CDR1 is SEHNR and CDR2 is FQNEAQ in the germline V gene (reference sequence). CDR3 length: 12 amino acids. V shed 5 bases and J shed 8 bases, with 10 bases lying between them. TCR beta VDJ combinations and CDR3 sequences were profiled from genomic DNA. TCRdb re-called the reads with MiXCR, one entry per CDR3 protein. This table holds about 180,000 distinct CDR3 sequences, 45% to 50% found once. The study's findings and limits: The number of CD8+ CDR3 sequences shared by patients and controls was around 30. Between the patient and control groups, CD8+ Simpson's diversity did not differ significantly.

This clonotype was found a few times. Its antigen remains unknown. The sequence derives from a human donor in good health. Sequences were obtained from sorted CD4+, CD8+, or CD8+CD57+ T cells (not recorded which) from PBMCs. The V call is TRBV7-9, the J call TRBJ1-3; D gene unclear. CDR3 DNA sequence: TGTGCCAGCAGCCTCACGGTCGACACCATATATTTT. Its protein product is CASSLTVDTIYF.